This T cell receptor (beta chain) was obtained from a study of T cells in tumors after PD-1 blockade. Study overall: Either cemiplimab 350 mg every 2 weeks or pembrolizumab 200 mg every 3 weeks was given. Blood samples averaged around 110,000 templates (range 24,679-257,772) and 35,000 to 40,000 unique clonotypes. During anti-PD-1 treatment, some patients continued daily vismodegib 150 mg.

The protocol was immunoSEQ multiplex PCR, while the TCRdb copy is restricted to in-frame clones and leaves out a portion. The table lists a few thousand clones, approximately 80% of them singletons. CDR1 and CDR2 from the germline V gene are MNHNY and SVGAGI (reference sequence). With 11 bases clipped from V and 14 bases from J, the junction kept 14 bases outside the gene matches. The CDR3 totals 12 residues. This sequence was found in a human donor with advanced basal cell or squamous cell carcinoma (not recorded which). This sample comprised PBMCs, obtained after anti-PD-1 therapy. The chain links TRBV6-6 to TRBJ1-3; TRBD1 aligns across 8 bases. The chain's CDR3 is CAGGTGHRLLYF. The CDR3 DNA sequence: TGTGCCGGAGGGACAGGCCACCGGCTCTTATATTTT.